The entry below describes one TCR beta chain. Its specificity is not known. Each of the donors had around 10 milliliters of peripheral blood drawn into EDTA-treated Vacutainer tubes. This sample was included in a study of blood T cells in healthy people across ages. General observations from the study: The diversity estimates, figures obtained from one million T cells, were considered underestimates.

Next came a second PCR, run for roughly 6 to 11 cycles, which used a sample-barcoded 5' primer along with a J-beta primer mix. MiXCR, run by TCRdb on the 5' RACE reads, gives a single entry per CDR3 protein. The sample consists of more than 800,000 distinct CDR3 sequences, less than 50% of them appearing once. Deletions cut 0 bases from V and 5 bases from J, with 9 bases between. CDR3 size: 15 residues. Germline V gene lookup returns CDR1 SGHRS and CDR2 YFSETQ. The chain couples TRBV5-1 to TRBJ1-6; tentatively, D is TRBD1 (5 bases). This clonotype was obtained from a woman aged 55-69 years in good health. What was sequenced was blood. CDR3 amino acids: CASSLEGTHNSPLHF. Written as DNA, the CDR3 is TGCGCCAGCAGCTTGGAGGGGACTCATAATTCACCCCTCCACTTT.